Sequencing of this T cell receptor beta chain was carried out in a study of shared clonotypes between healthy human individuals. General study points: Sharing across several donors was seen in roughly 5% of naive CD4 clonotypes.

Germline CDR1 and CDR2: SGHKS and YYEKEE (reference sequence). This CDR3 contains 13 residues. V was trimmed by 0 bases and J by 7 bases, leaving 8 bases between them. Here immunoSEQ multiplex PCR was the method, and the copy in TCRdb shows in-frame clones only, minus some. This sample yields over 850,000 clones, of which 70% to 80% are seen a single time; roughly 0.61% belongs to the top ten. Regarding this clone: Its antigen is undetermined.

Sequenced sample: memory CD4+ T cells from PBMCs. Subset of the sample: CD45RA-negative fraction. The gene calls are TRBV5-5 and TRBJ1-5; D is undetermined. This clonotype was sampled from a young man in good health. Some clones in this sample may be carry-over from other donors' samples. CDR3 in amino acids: CASSLARAQPQHF. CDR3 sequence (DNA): TGTGCCAGCAGCTTGGCTAGGGCGCAGCCCCAGCATTTT.